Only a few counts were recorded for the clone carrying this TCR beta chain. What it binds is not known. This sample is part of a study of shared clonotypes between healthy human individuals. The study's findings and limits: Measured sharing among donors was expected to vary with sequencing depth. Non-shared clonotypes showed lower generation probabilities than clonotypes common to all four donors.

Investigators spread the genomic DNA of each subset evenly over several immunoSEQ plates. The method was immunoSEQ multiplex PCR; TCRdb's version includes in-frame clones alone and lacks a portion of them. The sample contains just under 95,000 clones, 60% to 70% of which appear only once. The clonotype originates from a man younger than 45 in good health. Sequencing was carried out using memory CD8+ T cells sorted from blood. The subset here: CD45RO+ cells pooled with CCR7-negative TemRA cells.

The CDR3 protein is CASSLVRDGYSPSGNTIYF. CDR3 nucleotide sequence: TGTGCCAGCAGCTTAGTAAGGGACGGTTATTCTCCCTCTGGAAACACCATATATTTT. The genes are TRBV11-2 and TRBJ1-3, with D perhaps TRBD1 (5 bases). This CDR3 spans 19 amino acids. CDR1 is SGHAT, CDR2 FQNNGV, per germline. V lost 1 base, J lost 0 bases, and 19 bases lay in between. Filled out from reference TRBV11-2 and TRBJ1-3, the complete variable domain reads EAGVAQSPRYKIIEKRQSVAFWCNPISGHATLYWYQQILGQGPKLLIQFQNNGVVDDSQLPKDRFSAERLKGVDSTLKIQPAKLEDSAVYLCASSLVRDGYSPSGNTIYFGEGSWLTVV.